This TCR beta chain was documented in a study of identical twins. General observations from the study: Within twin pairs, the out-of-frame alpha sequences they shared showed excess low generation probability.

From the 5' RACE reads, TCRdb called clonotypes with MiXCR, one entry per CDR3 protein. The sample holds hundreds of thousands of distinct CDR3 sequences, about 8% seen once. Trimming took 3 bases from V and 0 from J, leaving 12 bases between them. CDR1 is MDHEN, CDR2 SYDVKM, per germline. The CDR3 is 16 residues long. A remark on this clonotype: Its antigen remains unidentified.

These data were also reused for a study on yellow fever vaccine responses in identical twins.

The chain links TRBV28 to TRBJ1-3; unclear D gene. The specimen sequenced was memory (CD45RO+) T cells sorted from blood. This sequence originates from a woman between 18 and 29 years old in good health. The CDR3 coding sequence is TGTGCCAGCAGTTTCACGGCAGAGTTCTCTGGAAACACCATATATTTT. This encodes CASSFTAEFSGNTIYF.